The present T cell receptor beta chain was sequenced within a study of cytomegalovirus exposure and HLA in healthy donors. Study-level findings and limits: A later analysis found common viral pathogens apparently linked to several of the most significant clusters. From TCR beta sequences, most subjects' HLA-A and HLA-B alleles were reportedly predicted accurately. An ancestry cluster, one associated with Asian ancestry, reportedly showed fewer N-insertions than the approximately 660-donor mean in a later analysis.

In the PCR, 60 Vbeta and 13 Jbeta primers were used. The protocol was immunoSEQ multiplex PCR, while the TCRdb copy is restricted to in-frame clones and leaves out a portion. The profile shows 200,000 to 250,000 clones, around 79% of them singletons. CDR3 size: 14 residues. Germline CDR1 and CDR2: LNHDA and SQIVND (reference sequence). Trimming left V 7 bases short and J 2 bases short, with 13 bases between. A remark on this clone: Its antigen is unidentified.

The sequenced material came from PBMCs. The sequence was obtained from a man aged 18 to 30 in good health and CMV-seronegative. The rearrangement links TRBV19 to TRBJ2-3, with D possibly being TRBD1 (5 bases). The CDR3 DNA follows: TGTGCCAGTACCTCAGGGTGGGACACAGATACGCAGTATTTT. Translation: CASTSGWDTDTQYF.